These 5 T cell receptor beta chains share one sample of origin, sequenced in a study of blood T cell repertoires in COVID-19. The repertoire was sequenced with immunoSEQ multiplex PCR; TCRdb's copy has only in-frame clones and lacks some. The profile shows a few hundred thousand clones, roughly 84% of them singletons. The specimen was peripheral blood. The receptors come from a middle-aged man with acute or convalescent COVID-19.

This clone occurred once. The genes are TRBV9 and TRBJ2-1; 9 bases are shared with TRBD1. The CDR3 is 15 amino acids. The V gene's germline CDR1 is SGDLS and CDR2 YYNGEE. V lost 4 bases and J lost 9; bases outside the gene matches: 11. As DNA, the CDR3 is TGTGCCAGCAGCCCGCGACAGGGGGGTACAAGTGAGCAGTTCTTC. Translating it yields CASSPRQGGTSEQFF. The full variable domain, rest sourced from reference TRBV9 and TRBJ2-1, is DSGVTQTPKHLITATGQRVTLRCSPRSGDLSVYWYQQSLDQGLQFLIQYYNGEERAKGNILERFSAQQFPDLHSELNLSSLELGDSALYFCASSPRQGGTSEQFFGPGTRLTVL.

This CDR3 is CASRPRRGFYNEQFF. Written as DNA, the CDR3 is TGTGCCAGCAGGCCAAGGCGCGGCTTTTACAATGAGCAGTTCTTC. This chain uses TRBV5-6 with TRBJ2-1; D unclear. Trimming shortened V by 5 bases and J by 4 bases, and 16 bases separated the two germline ends. The CDR3 consists of 15 residues. Germline assignment: CDR1 SGHDT and CDR2 YYEEEE.

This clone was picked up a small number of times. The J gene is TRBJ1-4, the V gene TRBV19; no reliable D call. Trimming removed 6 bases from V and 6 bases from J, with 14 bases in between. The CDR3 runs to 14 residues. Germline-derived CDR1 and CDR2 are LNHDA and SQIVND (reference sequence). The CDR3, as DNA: TGTGCCAGTAGGGATCGGAGGTCGGATGAAAAACTGTTTTTT. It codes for CASRDRRSDEKLFF.

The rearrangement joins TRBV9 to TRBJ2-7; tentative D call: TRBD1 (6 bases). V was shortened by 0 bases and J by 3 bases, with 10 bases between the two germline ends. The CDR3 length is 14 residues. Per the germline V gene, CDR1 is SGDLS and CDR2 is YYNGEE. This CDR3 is CASSVEGGLYEQYF. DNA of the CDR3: TGTGCCAGCAGCGTAGAAGGGGGTCTCTACGAGCAGTACTTC.

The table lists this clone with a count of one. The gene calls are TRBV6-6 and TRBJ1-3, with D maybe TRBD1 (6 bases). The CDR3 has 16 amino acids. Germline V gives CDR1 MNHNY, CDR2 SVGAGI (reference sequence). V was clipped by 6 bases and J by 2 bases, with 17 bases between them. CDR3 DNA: TGTGCCAGCAGAGAGGCTATAAACAGGGCTGGAAACACCATATATTTT. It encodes CASREAINRAGNTIYF.